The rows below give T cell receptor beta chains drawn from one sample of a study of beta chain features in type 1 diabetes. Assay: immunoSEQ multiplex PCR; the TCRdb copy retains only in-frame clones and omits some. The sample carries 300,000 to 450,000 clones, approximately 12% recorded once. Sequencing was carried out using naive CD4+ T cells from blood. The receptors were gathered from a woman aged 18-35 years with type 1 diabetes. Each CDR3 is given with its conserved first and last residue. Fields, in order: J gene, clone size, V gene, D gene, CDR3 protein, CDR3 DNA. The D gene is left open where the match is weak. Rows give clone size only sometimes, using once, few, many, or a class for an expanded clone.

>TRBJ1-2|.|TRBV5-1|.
CASSPPDQGNYGYTF
TGCGCCAGCAGCCCACCTGACCAGGGGAACTATGGCTACACCTTC
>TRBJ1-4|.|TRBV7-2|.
CASRRGATEKLFF
TGTGCCAGCCGCCGGGGGGCTACCGAAAAACTGTTTTTT
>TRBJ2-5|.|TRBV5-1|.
CASSLGEIQETQYF
TGCGCCAGCAGCTTGGGTGAGATCCAAGAGACCCAGTACTTC
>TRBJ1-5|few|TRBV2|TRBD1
CASSDDRGLQPQHF
TGTGCCAGCAGTGATGACAGGGGGCTTCAGCCCCAGCATTTT
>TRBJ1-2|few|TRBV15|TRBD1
CATSLETGVYGYTF
TGTGCCACCAGCCTTGAAACAGGGGTTTACGGCTACACCTTC
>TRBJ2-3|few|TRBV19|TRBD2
CASDLGVAGGRTDTQYF
TGTGCCAGCGACCTAGGGGTAGCGGGGGGGAGGACAGATACGCAGTATTTT
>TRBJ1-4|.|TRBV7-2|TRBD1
CASSSGQGNEKLFF
TGTGCCAGCAGCTCTGGACAGGGTAACGAAAAACTGTTTTTT
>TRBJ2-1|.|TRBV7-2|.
CASRTAGSYNEQFF
TGTGCTAGCAGAACGGCGGGAAGCTACAATGAGCAGTTCTTC
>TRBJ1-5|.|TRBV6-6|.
CASIRYSNQPQHF
TGTGCCAGCATCAGGTACAGCAATCAGCCCCAGCATTTT
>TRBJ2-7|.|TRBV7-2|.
CASSTGGTGLPYEQYF
TGTGCCAGCAGCACCGGGGGAACCGGGCTACCGTACGAGCAGTACTTC
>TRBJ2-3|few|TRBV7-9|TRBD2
CASSLAAGEGGTQYF
TGTGCCAGCAGCTTAGCAGCGGGAGAAGGAGGTACGCAGTATTTT
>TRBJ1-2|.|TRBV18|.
CASSPQGDDYGYTF
TGTGCCAGCTCACCCCAGGGCGACGACTATGGCTACACCTTC
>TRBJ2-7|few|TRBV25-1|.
CASSESGRDYEQYF
TGTGCCAGCAGTGAATCCGGGAGAGACTACGAGCAGTACTTC
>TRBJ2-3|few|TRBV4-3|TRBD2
CASSPRGASGRMDGGTDTQYF
TGCGCCAGCAGCCCCCGAGGGGCTAGCGGGAGGATGGATGGCGGCACAGATACGCAGTATTTT
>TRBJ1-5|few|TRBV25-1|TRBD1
CASRGQDHQPQHF
TGTGCCAGCAGGGGACAGGATCATCAGCCCCAGCATTTT
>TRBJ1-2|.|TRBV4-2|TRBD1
CASSQLLTGGFYGYTF
TGTGCCAGCAGCCAGCTTCTGACAGGGGGCTTCTATGGCTACACCTTC
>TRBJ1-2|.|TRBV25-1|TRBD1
CASSEWEQGGGYTF
TGTGCCAGCAGTGAATGGGAGCAGGGGGGAGGCTACACCTTC
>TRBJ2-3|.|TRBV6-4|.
CASSDRGGTDTQYF
TGTGCCAGCAGTGACCGGGGTGGCACAGATACGCAGTATTTT
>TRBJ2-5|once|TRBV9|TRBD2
CASSASGGSYKETQYF
TGTGCCAGCAGCGCCAGCGGGGGGTCTTATAAAGAGACCCAGTACTTC
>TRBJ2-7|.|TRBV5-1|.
CASSPSGRVSHEQYF
TGCGCCAGCAGCCCCTCGGGCAGGGTCAGCCACGAGCAGTACTTC
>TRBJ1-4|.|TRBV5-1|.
CASSPNSLNPNEKLFF
TGCGCCAGCAGCCCAAACTCTTTGAATCCTAATGAAAAACTGTTTTTT
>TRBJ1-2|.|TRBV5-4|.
CASIQRGGGGYTF
TGTGCCAGCATTCAGCGAGGGGGGGGAGGCTACACCTTC
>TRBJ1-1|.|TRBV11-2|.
CASREPTVMNTEAFF
TGTGCCAGCCGAGAGCCCACAGTCATGAACACTGAAGCTTTCTTT
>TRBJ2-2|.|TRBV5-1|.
CASSGTRNTGELFF
TGCGCCAGCAGCGGGACACGGAACACCGGGGAGCTGTTTTTT
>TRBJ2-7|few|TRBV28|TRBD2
CASSKGTSGPYEQYF
TGTGCCAGCAGTAAGGGGACTAGCGGGCCCTACGAGCAGTACTTC
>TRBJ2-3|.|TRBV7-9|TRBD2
CASSRDYHTDTQYF
TGTGCCAGCAGCCGGGACTACCACACAGATACGCAGTATTTT
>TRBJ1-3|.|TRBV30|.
CAWSGRSYGNTIYF
TGTGCCTGGAGTGGTCGGAGTTATGGAAACACCATATATTTT
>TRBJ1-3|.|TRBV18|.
CASSRLTGNTIYF
TGTGCCAGCTCACGGTTGACAGGAAACACCATATATTTT
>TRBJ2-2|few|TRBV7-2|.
CASSFLLNTGELFF
TGTGCCAGCAGCTTCCTATTGAACACCGGGGAGCTGTTTTTT
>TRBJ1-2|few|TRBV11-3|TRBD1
CASSLGGQGGYTF
TGTGCCAGCAGCTTAGGGGGACAGGGAGGCTACACCTTC
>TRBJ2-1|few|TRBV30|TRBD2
CAWSDRGGRANNEQFF
TGTGCCTGGAGTGATAGAGGCGGGAGGGCCAACAATGAGCAGTTCTTC
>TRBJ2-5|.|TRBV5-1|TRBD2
CASSLETGGETQYF
TGCGCCAGCAGCTTGGAGACGGGGGGGGAGACCCAGTACTTC
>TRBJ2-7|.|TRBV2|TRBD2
CASRGLAGSSYEQYF
TGTGCCAGCAGGGGGCTAGCGGGGAGCTCCTACGAGCAGTACTTC
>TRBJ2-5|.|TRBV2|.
CASSARETQYF
TGTGCCAGCAGTGCTCGGGAGACCCAGTACTTC
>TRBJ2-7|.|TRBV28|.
CASSLDLNAVNWQYF
TGTGCCAGCAGTTTAGATTTGAACGCGGTGAACTGGCAGTACTTC
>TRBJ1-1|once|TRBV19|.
CASSTRGLLQGGLF
TGTGCCAGTAGTACTCGGGGCCTCCTACAGGGCGGACTCTTT
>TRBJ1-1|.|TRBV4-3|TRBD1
CASSHADRGNTEAFF
TGCGCCAGCAGCCACGCGGACAGGGGGAACACTGAAGCTTTCTTT
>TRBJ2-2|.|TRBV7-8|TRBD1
CASSWGQGNTGELFF
TGTGCCAGCAGCTGGGGACAGGGAAACACCGGGGAGCTGTTTTTT
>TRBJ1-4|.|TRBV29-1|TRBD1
CSVRTGVNEKLFF
TGCAGCGTGCGGACAGGGGTTAATGAAAAACTGTTTTTT
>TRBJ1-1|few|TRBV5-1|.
CASSPQTDNTEAFF
TGCGCCAGCAGCCCACAGACAGACAACACTGAAGCTTTCTTT
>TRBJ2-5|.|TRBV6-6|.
CASSYSRNGETQYF
TGTGCCAGCAGTTACTCGAGGAACGGAGAGACCCAGTACTTC
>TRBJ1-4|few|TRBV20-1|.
CSASHTRKLFF
TGCAGTGCTAGCCACACTAGAAAACTGTTTTTT
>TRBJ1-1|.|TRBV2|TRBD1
CASEGQTNTEAFF
TGTGCCAGCGAGGGACAGACGAACACTGAAGCTTTCTTT
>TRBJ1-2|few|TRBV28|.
CASRSGYEGYTF
TGTGCCAGCAGATCAGGGTATGAGGGCTACACCTTC
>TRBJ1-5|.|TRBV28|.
CASRYQGPNQPQHF
TGTGCCAGCAGGTACCAGGGCCCCAATCAGCCCCAGCATTTT
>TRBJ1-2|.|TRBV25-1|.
CASSDQRPGGGYTF
TGTGCCAGCAGTGACCAGCGCCCCGGCGGGGGCTACACCTTC
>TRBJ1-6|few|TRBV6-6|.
CASSYLGVPNNSPLHF
TGTGCCAGCAGTTACCTCGGGGTGCCTAATAATTCACCCCTCCACTTT
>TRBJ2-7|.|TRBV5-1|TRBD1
CASSSGQGPGEQYF
TGCGCCAGCAGCTCAGGACAGGGACCAGGCGAGCAGTACTTC
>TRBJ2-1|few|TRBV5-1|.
CASSLGTAPADEQFF
TGCGCCAGCAGCTTGGGGACAGCCCCTGCCGATGAGCAGTTCTTC
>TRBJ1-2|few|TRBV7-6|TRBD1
CASSLARGRGLDGYTF
TGTGCCAGCAGCTTAGCGCGGGGCAGGGGGCTTGATGGCTACACCTTC
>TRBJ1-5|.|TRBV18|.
CASSPWTEGQPQHF
TGTGCCAGCTCCCCTTGGACAGAAGGTCAGCCCCAGCATTTT
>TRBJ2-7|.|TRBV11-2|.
CASSFRDNSYEQYF
TGTGCCAGCAGCTTCCGGGACAACTCCTACGAGCAGTACTTC
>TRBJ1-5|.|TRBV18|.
CASSSAKDSGDQPQHF
TGTGCCAGCTCATCAGCGAAGGATTCGGGGGATCAGCCCCAGCATTTT